A single sample gave rise to the 15 T cell receptor beta chains below, sequenced in a study of CD8+ T cells in alopecia areata. Treatment specified: oral pan-JAK inhibitor, 5-10 mg twice daily. RNA was isolated and reverse transcribed to cDNA, the sequencing template. TCRdb's copy holds only in-frame clones and misses some; the assay was immunoSEQ multiplex PCR. The sample records about 92,000 clones, about 40% being singletons. The specimen was CD8+ T cells sorted from blood, collected at week 24, from a patient treated with tofacitinib. The source is a human donor with alopecia areata.

The gene calls are TRBV5-4 and TRBJ2-3; 8 bases line up with TRBD2. In germline, CDR1 is SGHNT, CDR2 YYREEE (reference sequence). Trimming at V came to 1 base and at J to 3 bases, leaving 10 bases not matched to a gene. This CDR3 is built from 17 residues. Written as DNA, the CDR3 is TGTGCCAGCAGCTTGACGGCTAGCGGGTCGTCAACAGATACGCAGTATTTT. Protein: CASSLTASGSSTDTQYF. Supplemented by reference TRBV5-4 and TRBJ2-3, the full variable domain reads ETGVTQSPTHLIKTRGQQVTLRCSSQSGHNTVSWYQQALGQGPQFIFQYYREEENGRGNFPPRFSGLQFPNYSSELNVNALELDDSALYLCASSLTASGSSTDTQYFGPGTRLTVL.

The chain carries TRBV19 and TRBJ1-5; possibly TRBD1 for D (5 bases). This CDR3 is 12 amino acids long. In germline, CDR1 is LNHDA, CDR2 SQIVND (reference sequence). V gave up 9 bases and J gave up 7 bases, with 13 bases separating them. CDR3 DNA: TGTGCCAGCACCCCGGGGACCCAGCCCCAGCATTTT. Its translation: CASTPGTQPQHF.

This rearrangement joins TRBV29-1 to TRBJ2-5, with a possible D match to TRBD1 (6 bases). The V end lost 8 bases, the J end lost 5 bases, and 18 bases lay between the germline ends. CDR1 and CDR2 (germline): SQVTM, ANQGSEA. The CDR3 has 13 amino acids. DNA for the CDR3: TGCAGCACTCCCTGGGGGCAAAGTGAGACCCAGTACTTC. It encodes CSTPWGQSETQYF.

This clone was found a few times. The V gene is TRBV5-6, the J gene TRBJ2-6; D ambiguous. CDR1 and CDR2 from the germline V gene are SGHDT and YYEEEE. Between the trimmed V and J ends, which lost 3 bases and 1 base, there was a span of 11 bases. The CDR3 has 16 amino acids. The CDR3 sequence: CASSSDGSSGANVLTF. CDR3 bases: TGTGCCAGCAGCTCTGACGGATCTTCTGGGGCCAACGTCCTGACTTTC.

The V gene is TRBV25-1, the J gene TRBJ2-7, with D possibly TRBD1 on 6 matching bases. Trimming stripped 9 bases from V and 4 bases from J, with 16 bases between. The CDR3 contains 13 residues. Germline V lookup: CDR1 MGHDK, CDR2 SYGVNS. The CDR3 reads CASAGTSPYEQYF. CDR3 sequence (DNA): TGTGCCAGTGCCGGGACATCACCTTACGAGCAGTACTTC.

V and J are TRBV27 and TRBJ2-5; a weak D match, TRBD2 (5 bases). CDR3 length: 17 residues. The germline V gene encodes CDR1 MNHEY and CDR2 SMNVEV (reference sequence). V shed 6 bases and J shed 3 bases, with 23 bases lying between them. The CDR3 bases are TGTGCCAGCAGCTATGCGCCGCCCGGGATGAATGAAGAGACCCAGTACTTC. Translated, it gives CASSYAPPGMNEETQYF.

The chain links TRBV27 to TRBJ2-7; D is unclear. Germline V gene sequence: CDR1 MNHEY, CDR2 SMNVEV (reference sequence). The CDR3 runs 14 residues. Trimming took off 0 bases at V and 3 bases at J, with 9 bases between the two ends. CDR3 amino acids: CASSLSNADYEQYF. The CDR3, as DNA: TGTGCCAGCAGTTTATCGAATGCGGACTACGAGCAGTACTTC.

The rearrangement uses TRBV6-1 and TRBJ2-7; no definite D call. Trimming stripped 7 bases from V and 1 base from J, with 11 bases between. The CDR3 totals 13 residues. Germline CDR1 is MNHNS and CDR2 is SASEGT. The CDR3 region has the DNA TGTGCCAGCACAGTCGGGTTTTCCTACGAGCAGTACTTC. Residues: CASTVGFSYEQYF.

The chain is built from TRBV30 and TRBJ2-1; D unclear. Looked up from germline, CDR1 is GTSNPN and CDR2 is SVGIG (reference sequence). The CDR3 runs 17 residues. V was clipped by 4 bases and J by 8 bases, with 27 bases between them. As DNA, the CDR3 is TGTGCCTGGACTAAAAACCCATCAGACTCCTTTTTGGATGAGCAGTTCTTC. It translates to CAWTKNPSDSFLDEQFF. The entire variable domain, with the rest obtained from reference TRBV30 and TRBJ2-1, is as follows: SQTIHQWPATLVQPVGSPLSLECTVEGTSNPNLYWYRQAAGRGLQLLFYSVGIGQISSEVPQNLSASRPQDRQFILSSKKLLLSDSGFYLCAWTKNPSDSFLDEQFFGPGTRLTVL.

The genes are TRBV2 and TRBJ2-2; 8 nucleotides line up with TRBD1. In germline, CDR1 is SNHLY, CDR2 FYNNEI. The junction had 6 bases not matched to a gene; V was cut back by 4 bases and J by 5 bases. The CDR3 sequence is 15 residues long. CDR3: CASSGQGPRTGELFF. The CDR3 DNA sequence: TGTGCCAGCAGTGGACAGGGGCCTAGGACCGGGGAGCTGTTTTTT.

The rearrangement links TRBV25-1 to TRBJ2-7; D possibly corresponds to TRBD2 (6 bases). The CDR3 covers 18 residues. Trimming removed 1 base from V and 3 bases from J, with 22 bases in between. Germline CDR1 is MGHDK and CDR2 is SYGVNS. CDR3 residues: CASSESLSQEGRYYEQYF. The CDR3, as DNA: TGTGCCAGCAGTGAATCCCTCTCCCAGGAGGGACGGTACTACGAGCAGTACTTC.

This clone was observed once. The J gene is TRBJ2-1, the V gene TRBV7-2, with TRBD2 matching 9 bases. Trimming cost V 4 bases and J 8 bases; bases outside gene matches: 12. The germline V gene encodes CDR1 SGHTA and CDR2 FQGNSA. This CDR3 has 16 amino acids. The CDR3 DNA reads as TGTGCCAGCAGCTCGCGACTAGCGGCCACGAACCATGAGCAGTTCTTC. Residues: CASSSRLAATNHEQFF. Full variable domain (remainder filled in from reference TRBV7-2 and TRBJ2-1): GAGVSQSPSNKVTEKGKDVELRCDPISGHTALYWYRQSLGQGLEFLIYFQGNSAPDKSGLPSDRFSAERTGGSVSTLTIQRTQQEDSAVYLCASSSRLAATNHEQFFGPGTRLTVL.

In this sample, this clone turned up once. Written as DNA, the CDR3 is TGCGCCAGCAGCCTTAACCTCCGGGACATCGATGAAAAACTGTTTTTT. As protein: CASSLNLRDIDEKLFF. The rearrangement joins TRBV4-1 to TRBJ1-4; D may be TRBD1 (6 bases). This CDR3 has 16 residues. Trimming took 4 bases from V and 6 from J, leaving 18 bases between them. CDR1 and CDR2 (germline): MGHRA, YSYEKL.

CDR3 sequence reads: CASSGGPGEQYF. In DNA form, the CDR3 reads TGTGCCAGCAGTGGAGGGCCCGGCGAGCAGTACTTC. The V gene is TRBV7-9, the J gene TRBJ2-7; D might be TRBD2 (6 bases). The length of the CDR3 is 12 residues. The germline CDR1 and CDR2 sequences are SEHNR and FQNEAQ (reference sequence). Trimming left V 6 bases short and J 6 bases short, with 12 bases between.

The chain carries TRBV29-1 and TRBJ2-7; the D is unclear. The germline gives CDR1 SQVTM, CDR2 ANQGSEA. V was pared by 5 bases and J by 3 bases, with 8 bases between. This CDR3 is built from 11 residues. CDR3 DNA: TGCAGCGTTACTATCAGCTACGAGCAGTACTTC. It translates to CSVTISYEQYF.